This is a list of T cell receptor beta chains from one sample in a study of T cell repertoires in cytomegalovirus infection. Their specific antigens are unknown. TCRdb analysed the reads with MiXCR anew, one entry per CDR3 protein. The sample lists roughly 920,000 distinct CDR3 sequences; about a third were seen once. The source material was cultured CD8+ T cells from PBMCs, sampled from culture after CMV antigen stimulation. These receptors were taken from a human donor in good health (CMV status not recorded). Some clones in this sample may be carry-over from other donors' samples. The CDR3 runs from the conserved cysteine through the conserved F or W. A D gene is named only where the DNA matches it firmly. Clone sizes are given selectively: once, few, many, or a class where the clone is expanded.

D gene | J gene | clone size | V gene | CDR3 DNA | CDR3 protein
- | TRBJ1-2 | many | TRBV10-3 | TGTGCCATCAGTGGGGAGGTCCCTTGGGGCTACACCTTC | CAISGEVPWGYTF
TRBD2 | TRBJ2-1 | - | TRBV7-3 | TGTGCCAGCAGCAGTAGCGGGGGGGCAGGGGATGAGCAGTTCTTC | CASSSSGGAGDEQFF
- | TRBJ2-1 | - | TRBV27 | TGTGCCAGCAGTGTCAGGGGTGTCAATGAGCAGTTCTTC | CASSVRGVNEQFF
- | TRBJ2-1 | - | TRBV12-3/TRBV12-4 | TGTGCCAGCAGGGACGGGACTTACAACTGCAATGAGCAGTTCTTC | CASRDGTYNCNEQFF
- | TRBJ1-2 | few | TRBV10-3 | TGTGCCATCAGTGAGGGCCGTACGAACTATGGCTACACCTTC | CAISEGRTNYGYTF
- | TRBJ1-2 | - | TRBV20-1 | TGCAGTGCTAGAGGGGGAAGTGGCAGAAACCTCTATGGCTACACCTTC | CSARGGSGRNLYGYTF
- | TRBJ1-2 | few | TRBV27 | TGTGCCAGCAGTTCCCTGGGGGGCGAAAAGAATGGCTACACCTTC | CASSSLGGEKNGYTF
TRBD1 | TRBJ2-5 | once | TRBV15 | TGTGCCACCAGCGTCGGGACAGGGGGAGGGCGAGAGACCCAGTACTTC | CATSVGTGGGRETQYF
- | TRBJ2-1 | - | TRBV9 | TGTGCCAGCAGCTCGTCAGGGTTGAACAATGAGCAGTTCTTC | CASSSSGLNNEQFF
- | TRBJ1-1 | - | TRBV19 | TGTGCCAGTAGTAATACAGGGAGGATTGAAGCTTTCTTT | CASSNTGRIEAFF
TRBD1 | TRBJ1-2 | - | TRBV4-2 | TGTGCCAGCAGCCAAGATATGGTTCCGGGACAGGGGTTTGGCTATGGCTACACCTTC | CASSQDMVPGQGFGYGYTF
TRBD2 | TRBJ2-1 | many | TRBV7-6 | TGTGCCAGCAGCCTTCCTTCAACTAGCGGGGTTGAGCAGTTCTTC | CASSLPSTSGVEQFF
- | TRBJ1-1 | - | TRBV2 | TGTGCCAGCAGTGAGGGGGGCGCCCCCTCTGAAGCTTTCTTT | CASSEGGAPSEAFF
- | TRBJ1-6 | many | TRBV7-6 | TGTGCCAGCAGCTTAGAATGGACAGTTAATTCACCCCTCCACTTT | CASSLEWTVNSPLHF
- | TRBJ2-6 | few | TRBV12-3/TRBV12-4 | TGTGCCAGTGGGATTTCTGGGGCCAACGTCCTGACTTTC | CASGISGANVLTF
- | TRBJ1-1 | - | TRBV27 | TGTGCCAGCAGTACCCGTACGACTGAAGCTTTCTTT | CASSTRTTEAFF
TRBD2 | TRBJ2-1 | few | TRBV27 | TGTGCCACCTTCGGGGGGGAGCTTTACAATGAGCAGTTCTTC | CATFGGELYNEQFF
- | TRBJ2-2 | many | TRBV6-2/TRBV6-3 | TGTGCCAGCGGGGAGGATTGGAGCGGTACAAACACCGGGGAGCTGTTTTTT | CASGEDWSGTNTGELFF
- | TRBJ2-1 | many | TRBV7-2 | TGTGCCAGCACCGCATTGGACCCTTACAATGAGCAGTTCTTC | CASTALDPYNEQFF
TRBD1 | TRBJ2-1 | - | TRBV2 | TGTGCCAGCAGTGAAACGGACAGGGGCCACAATGAGCAGTTCTTC | CASSETDRGHNEQFF
- | TRBJ2-3 | many | TRBV2 | TGTGCCAGCCGGGGGGCTAGCACAGATACGCAGTATTTT | CASRGASTDTQYF
- | TRBJ1-2 | many | TRBV7-9 | TGTGCCAGCAGCTTAGGGAGCCAAAACTATGGCTACACCTTC | CASSLGSQNYGYTF
TRBD2 | TRBJ2-1 | - | TRBV4-1 | TGCGCCAGCAGCCGAGCCTCTAGCGGGGGCTACAATGAGCAGTTCTTC | CASSRASSGGYNEQFF
- | TRBJ1-1 | few | TRBV6-2/TRBV6-3 | TGTGCCAGCAGTTCCTGGGGGCGGGGTGAAGCTTTCTTT | CASSSWGRGEAFF